The rows below give T cell receptor beta chains drawn from one sample of a study of shared clonotypes between healthy human individuals. The table came from immunoSEQ multiplex PCR; TCRdb's copy has only in-frame clones and leaves some out. The data show over a million clones, roughly 95% seen once. Sample: naive CD4+ T cells sorted from blood. Source of these receptors: a man between 25 and 39 years old in good health. The CDR3 runs from the conserved cysteine through the conserved F or W. D genes are given only for firm matches. Size is stated for part of the rows, as once, few or many counts, or as a class when the clone is expanded.

d_call,clone_size,v_call,cdr3_length,j_call,cdr3_aa,cdr3_nt
.,.,TRBV28,14,TRBJ1-2,CASSLRNPNYGYTF,TGTGCCAGCAGTTTGCGGAACCCTAACTATGGCTACACCTTC
.,.,TRBV5-6,13,TRBJ2-3,CASSLVGTDTQYF,TGTGCCAGCAGCTTGGTAGGCACAGATACGCAGTATTTT
.,.,TRBV7-9,14,TRBJ1-6,CASSRTSPSSPLHF,TGTGCCAGCAGCAGGACGTCGCCTAGCTCACCCCTCCACTTT
.,.,TRBV15,18,TRBJ1-1,CATSRGPRGGVLNTEAFF,TGTGCCACCAGCAGAGGGCCTCGGGGAGGGGTCTTGAACACTGAAGCTTTCTTT
TRBD1,.,TRBV2,15,TRBJ1-4,CASTRGGRANEKLFF,TGTGCCAGCACCAGGGGGGGACGAGCTAATGAAAAACTGTTTTTT
.,.,TRBV20-1,11,TRBJ1-1,CSALVNTEAFF,TGCAGTGCCCTGGTAAACACTGAAGCTTTCTTT
.,.,TRBV6-5,14,TRBJ2-5,CASSFGTPKETQYF,TGTGCCAGCAGTTTCGGGACGCCAAAAGAGACCCAGTACTTC
TRBD1,once,TRBV28,15,TRBJ1-2,CASSLGLQGLYGYTF,TGTGCCAGCAGTTTAGGGCTACAGGGGCTCTATGGCTACACCTTC
.,few,TRBV28,12,TRBJ1-1,CASSLQNTEAFF,TGTGCCAGCAGTTTACAGAACACTGAAGCTTTCTTT
.,.,TRBV7-3,15,TRBJ2-6,CASSLGPSGANVLTF,TGTGCCAGCAGCTTAGGTCCATCTGGGGCCAACGTCCTGACTTTC
TRBD2,.,TRBV9,18,TRBJ2-5,CASSVGASGRVIGETQYF,TGTGCCAGCAGCGTAGGGGCTAGCGGGAGAGTCATTGGGGAGACCCAGTACTTC
.,.,TRBV19,16,TRBJ2-2,CASRPSGRLNTGELFF,TGTGCCAGTAGACCTTCGGGGCGTTTGAACACCGGGGAGCTGTTTTTT
.,once,TRBV15,13,TRBJ2-3,CATSSRSTDTQYF,TGTGCCACCAGCAGTCGGAGCACAGATACGCAGTATTTT
.,.,TRBV6-6,15,TRBJ1-2,CASSPGSGQSYGYTF,TGTGCCAGCAGTCCCGGCTCGGGACAATCCTATGGCTACACCTTC
.,.,TRBV5-6,13,TRBJ2-7,CASSLVRAYEQYF,TGTGCCAGCAGCTTGGTAAGGGCCTACGAGCAGTACTTC
.,.,TRBV30,15,TRBJ1-5,CAWSGGGWVNQPQHF,TGTGCCTGGAGTGGTGGAGGGTGGGTCAATCAGCCCCAGCATTTT
.,.,TRBV5-6,15,TRBJ2-6,CASSLNSGKANVLTF,TGTGCCAGCAGCTTGAATTCAGGAAAGGCCAACGTCCTGACTTTC
.,.,TRBV18,12,TRBJ1-1,CASSRKEAPGFF,TGTGCCAGCTCACGTAAGGAGGCGCCGGGTTTCTTT
TRBD1,.,TRBV14,13,TRBJ2-7,CASSQERQGEQYF,TGTGCCAGCAGCCAGGAAAGACAGGGCGAGCAGTACTTC
.,.,TRBV5-5,15,TRBJ2-1,CASSLGPTSYNEQFF,TGTGCCAGCAGCTTGGGGCCTACCTCCTACAATGAGCAGTTCTTC
TRBD2,.,TRBV10-1,18,TRBJ2-3,CASSESGLVGGISDTQYF,TGCGCCAGCAGTGAGTCAGGACTAGTTGGCGGGATTTCGGATACGCAGTATTTT
.,.,TRBV10-3,14,TRBJ2-5,CAISNRALGETQYF,TGTGCCATCAGTAACAGGGCCCTGGGAGAGACCCAGTACTTC
.,.,TRBV6-5,13,TRBJ2-5,CASSNPWEETQYF,TGTGCCAGCAGCAACCCCTGGGAAGAGACCCAGTACTTC
.,.,TRBV5-8,14,TRBJ2-1,CASSPSTNYNEQFF,TGTGCCAGCAGCCCAAGCACAAACTACAATGAGCAGTTCTTC
.,.,TRBV5-4,17,TRBJ2-3,CASSLAPGRGVRDTQYF,TGTGCCAGCAGCTTGGCCCCAGGGAGAGGGGTTAGAGATACGCAGTATTTT
.,.,TRBV9,13,TRBJ2-2,CASSGGSVGELFF,TGTGCCAGCAGCGGGGGGAGTGTCGGGGAGCTGTTTTTT
TRBD1,once,TRBV29-1,12,TRBJ2-7,CSVGQDKYEQYF,TGCAGCGTCGGACAGGACAAATACGAGCAGTACTTC
TRBD2,once,TRBV19,20,TRBJ2-1,CASSQYPGLAGGGSYNEQFF,TGTGCCAGTAGTCAATACCCGGGACTAGCGGGAGGTGGTTCCTACAATGAGCAGTTCTTC
.,.,TRBV18,14,TRBJ2-3,CASSPTDSTDTQYF,TGTGCCAGCTCACCAACGGATTCCACAGATACGCAGTATTTT
.,few,TRBV6-9,14,TRBJ2-1,CASSSSQGYHEQFF,TGTGCCAGCAGTTCTTCTCAGGGGTACCATGAGCAGTTCTTC
.,.,TRBV5-4,15,TRBJ1-1,CASSLDVGGNTEAFF,TGTGCCAGCAGCTTGGATGTAGGGGGGAACACTGAAGCTTTCTTT
TRBD2,.,TRBV5-4,16,TRBJ2-7,CASSLLGGRAIYEQYF,TGTGCCAGCAGCTTGTTAGGTGGGAGGGCCATTTACGAGCAGTACTTC
.,.,TRBV4-2,15,TRBJ1-1,CASSQEGGANTEAFF,TGTGCCAGCAGCCAAGAAGGGGGGGCTAACACTGAAGCTTTCTTT
TRBD2,.,TRBV11-2,13,TRBJ2-1,CASSTRLAYEQFF,TGTGCCAGCAGCACGAGACTAGCATATGAGCAGTTCTTC
.,.,TRBV9,15,TRBJ1-1,CASSVSGYLNTEAFF,TGTGCCAGCAGCGTGTCAGGGTATTTGAACACTGAAGCTTTCTTT
.,.,TRBV6-1,15,TRBJ1-5,CASSEADGSNQPQHF,TGTGCCAGCAGTGAAGCTGACGGTAGCAATCAGCCCCAGCATTTT
.,.,TRBV11-2,17,TRBJ2-5,CASSLIGGRKTQETQYF,TGTGCCAGCAGCTTAATAGGGGGTCGCAAAACACAAGAGACCCAGTACTTC
.,.,TRBV9,14,TRBJ2-2,CASSVYDNTGELFF,TGTGCCAGCAGCGTCTACGACAACACCGGGGAGCTGTTTTTT
.,.,TRBV5-1,15,TRBJ1-4,CASSLVGSTNEKLFF,TGCGCCAGCAGCTTGGTGGGATCAACTAATGAAAAACTGTTTTTT
.,.,TRBV5-4,13,TRBJ2-7,CASSPGRTYEQYF,TGTGCCAGCAGCCCCGGGCGGACCTACGAGCAGTACTTC
.,.,TRBV14,13,TRBJ2-1,CASSQDGPGEQFF,TGTGCCAGCAGCCAAGATGGCCCTGGTGAGCAGTTCTTC
TRBD1,.,TRBV7-3,18,TRBJ2-3,CASSSGTGRGIRTDTQYF,TGTGCCAGCAGCTCCGGGACAGGGCGAGGAATCCGCACAGATACGCAGTATTTT
.,.,TRBV7-2,14,TRBJ2-1,CASSLVSLGNEQFF,TGTGCCAGCAGCTTAGTAAGCCTGGGCAATGAGCAGTTCTTC
TRBD2,once,TRBV13,16,TRBJ2-3,CASRGLQTSPGDTQYF,TGTGCCAGCAGAGGACTTCAGACTAGCCCTGGGGATACGCAGTATTTT
TRBD1,.,TRBV11-2,15,TRBJ2-5,CASSLVGYRGETQYF,TGTGCCAGCAGCTTAGTGGGATACAGGGGCGAGACCCAGTACTTC
TRBD1,.,TRBV7-2,16,TRBJ1-3,CASSLIGQGSGNTIYF,TGTGCCAGCAGCTTAATCGGACAGGGCTCTGGAAACACCATATATTTT
.,once,TRBV18,13,TRBJ1-4,CASSPGINEKLFF,TGTGCCAGCTCACCAGGCATTAATGAAAAACTGTTTTTT
.,.,TRBV29-1,14,TRBJ2-5,CSVRFRGRGETQYF,TGCAGCGTCAGGTTCCGGGGGCGCGGGGAGACCCAGTACTTC
.,.,TRBV2,15,TRBJ1-2,CASSGYMGANYGYTF,TGTGCCAGCAGTGGCTATATGGGAGCTAACTATGGCTACACCTTC
.,.,TRBV13,15,TRBJ2-7,CASSQRRRGSYEQYF,TGTGCCAGCAGCCAACGCCGTCGGGGCTCCTACGAGCAGTACTTC
.,.,TRBV5-1,15,TRBJ2-2,CASSFTTGNTGELFF,TGCGCCAGCAGTTTTACCACCGGGAACACCGGGGAGCTGTTTTTT
TRBD1,.,TRBV29-1,15,TRBJ2-3,CSVGTTGGAADTQYF,TGCAGCGTGGGAACGACAGGGGGCGCCGCAGATACGCAGTATTTT
.,.,TRBV11-3,14,TRBJ2-1,CASSLGGGYNEQFF,TGTGCCAGCAGCCTAGGTGGGGGATACAATGAGCAGTTCTTC
.,.,TRBV28,13,TRBJ1-3,CASTPGGGNTIYF,TGTGCCAGCACCCCTGGAGGGGGAAACACCATATATTTT
TRBD2,.,TRBV9,16,TRBJ2-7,CASSSLPGTSRYEQYF,TGTGCCAGCAGCAGCCTTCCCGGGACTAGTCGCTACGAGCAGTACTTC